The 13 T cell receptor beta chains in this list originate from one sample, sequenced in a study of human T cells and chemical hapten exposure. The time point here: patch test 2, 6 weeks after DPC sensitization. The treatment is: therapeutic diphenylcyclopropenone sensitization with weekly scalp DPC. TCRdb reprocessed the RACE reads via MiXCR and lists one record per CDR3 protein. The sample records more than 75,000 distinct CDR3 sequences, roughly 10% being singletons. This sample comprised whole blood, obtained in connection with sensitization to the hapten diphenylcyclopropenone (DPC). All receptors derive from a woman younger than 45 with alopecia areata. Some clones in this sample may be carry-over from other donors' samples.

The genes are TRBV30 and TRBJ2-2; D not certain. Trimming left V 4 bases short and J 2 bases short, with 5 bases between. Germline V CDR1 and CDR2: GTSNPN, SVGIG (reference sequence). The CDR3 contains 12 residues. The CDR3 sequence is CAWKPNTGELFF. CDR3 bases: TGTGCCTGGAAACCCAACACCGGGGAGCTGTTTTTT.

The V gene is TRBV5-6, the J gene TRBJ1-1; unclear D gene. The CDR3 sequence is 14 residues long. Germline CDR1 SGHDT, CDR2 YYEEEE. Trimming left V 2 bases short and J 4 bases short, with 12 bases between. The CDR3 reads CASSFGPSTTEAFF. Written as DNA, the CDR3 is TGTGCCAGCAGCTTTGGTCCATCAACCACTGAAGCTTTCTTT.

This clonotype occurred many times. This chain connects TRBV18 to TRBJ1-1; TRBD1 matches 9 bases. Trimming removed 3 bases from V and 5 bases from J; junction bases left unmatched: 7. Germline CDR1 reads KGHSH; CDR2 reads LQKENI. The CDR3 is made up of 15 amino acids. In nucleotides, the CDR3 is TGTGCCAGCTCACCGCTACAGGGGGCGAGAACTGAAGCTTTCTTT. It is translated as CASSPLQGARTEAFF. Full variable domain (rest looked up from reference TRBV18 and TRBJ1-1): NAGVMQNPRHLVRRRGQEARLRCSPMKGHSHVYWYRQLPEEGLKFMVYLQKENIIDESGMPKERFSAEFPKEGPSILRIQQVVRGDSAAYFCASSPLQGARTEAFFGQGTRLTVV.

Ten or more counts support this clonotype. This sequence joins TRBV6-2 or TRBV6-3 and TRBJ2-1; D gene ambiguous. The ends were cut back, 6 bases at V and 7 bases at J, with 19 bases in the middle. In germline, CDR1 is MNHEY, CDR2 SVGEGT. This CDR3 region has 15 residues. The CDR3 DNA is TGTGCCAGCAGCCATAACACGGACGGACGGAATGAGCAGTTCTTC. As protein: CASSHNTDGRNEQFF.

This clonotype has ten or more counts. This chain connects TRBV5-1 to TRBJ2-6; D perhaps matches TRBD2 (5 bases). Germline loops: CDR1 SGHRS, CDR2 YFSETQ. Trimming took 4 bases from V and 0 from J, leaving 11 bases between them. The CDR3 length is 16 residues. The CDR3 coding sequence is TGCGCCAGCAGCACCGGACTCAACTCTGGGGCCAACGTCCTGACTTTC. Its translation: CASSTGLNSGANVLTF. Full variable domain (rest looked up from reference TRBV5-1 and TRBJ2-6): KAGVTQTPRYLIKTRGQQVTLSCSPISGHRSVSWYQQTPGQGLQFLFEYFSETQRNKGNFPGRFSGRQFSNSRSEMNVSTLELGDSALYLCASSTGLNSGANVLTFGAGSRLTVL.

In its sample, this clonotype was seen many times. The CDR3 region has the DNA TGTGCCAGCAGTTTCCGGGGCCTCTCCTACGAGCAGTACTTC. It codes for CASSFRGLSYEQYF. The chain couples TRBV28 to TRBJ2-7, with D perhaps matching TRBD1 or TRBD2 (5 bases each). Germline values: CDR1 MDHEN, CDR2 SYDVKM. The CDR3 spans 14 residues. V dropped 3 bases and J dropped 0 bases, with 9 bases sitting between them. Together with reference TRBV28 and TRBJ2-7, the CDR3 gives the full variable domain: DVKVTQSSRYLVKRTGEKVFLECVQDMDHENMFWYRQDPGLGLRLIYFSYDVKMKEKGDIPEGYSVSREKKERFSLILESASTNQTSMYLCASSFRGLSYEQYFGPGTRLTVT.

This clonotype was seen a handful of times. The J gene is TRBJ2-5, the V gene TRBV12-3 or TRBV12-4; a possible D gene is TRBD1 (5 bases). This CDR3 spans 14 amino acids. V was cut by 0 bases and J by 1 base, with 6 bases left in between. CDR3 in DNA: TGTGCCAGCAGTTTAGCTACAGGCCAAGAGACCCAGTACTTC. Residues: CASSLATGQETQYF.

This clonotype was recorded at least ten times. The gene calls are TRBV29-1 and TRBJ1-2; 11 bases agree with TRBD1. The ends lost 6 bases at V and 8 bases at J; junction bases unmatched: 20. The V gene's germline CDR1 is SQVTM and CDR2 ANQGSEA. This CDR3 is 17 amino acids long. The CDR3 loop is CSVTGIFGPGTGGGYTF. CDR3 nucleotide sequence: TGCAGCGTCACCGGGATATTCGGTCCCGGGACAGGGGGAGGCTACACCTTC.

Many counts were recorded for this clonotype. The chain links TRBV12-3 or TRBV12-4 to TRBJ1-5; D remains ambiguous. Trimming took 2 bases from V and 11 from J, leaving 10 bases between them. The CDR3 extends over 12 amino acids. The CDR3 nucleotides are TGTGCCAGCAGTTTACCTGTTGGGGCCCAGCATTTT. Translating gives CASSLPVGAQHF.

This clonotype was picked up many times. The V gene is TRBV12-3 or TRBV12-4, the J gene TRBJ1-3; 8 bases are shared with TRBD1. V lost 6 bases to trimming and J lost 2 bases; unmatched junction nucleotides: 9. The CDR3 extends over 16 amino acids. The CDR3 coding sequence is TGTGCCAGCAGCTCCAGACAGGGACAGGCTGGAAACACCATATATTTT. Amino acid sequence: CASSSRQGQAGNTIYF.

This clonotype was detected many times. The chain employs TRBV18 and TRBJ1-1; no definite D call. This CDR3 comprises 13 residues. Looked up from germline, CDR1 is KGHSH and CDR2 is LQKENI. Trimming cost V 8 bases and J 4 bases, with 14 bases left between them. As DNA, the CDR3 is TGTGCCAGCAGGGAGGGTATGGGCACTGAAGCTTTCTTT. It encodes CASREGMGTEAFF.

The chain recombines TRBV12-3 or TRBV12-4 with TRBJ2-3; D may correspond to TRBD1 or TRBD2 (7 bases each). The CDR3 extends over 14 amino acids. Trimming shortened V by 6 bases and J by 5 bases, and 15 bases separated the two germline ends. The CDR3 bases are TGTGCCAGCAGGGCGACAGGGAGGGGAGATACGCAGTATTTT. This encodes CASRATGRGDTQYF.

This chain joins TRBV20-1 and TRBJ1-4, with D perhaps TRBD1 (5 bases). Looked up from germline, CDR1 is DFQATT and CDR2 is SNEGSKA (reference sequence). Trimming removed 2 bases at V and 8 bases at J, with 9 bases between. The CDR3 is 12 residues long. As DNA, the CDR3 is TGCAGTGCTAGATCAGGGTTGGAAAAACTGTTTTTT. This codes for CSARSGLEKLFF.